This T cell receptor (beta chain) was documented in a study of blood T cell repertoires in COVID-19. Sequencing used immunoSEQ multiplex PCR; TCRdb keeps in-frame clones, though not all of them. The data contain 55,000 to 70,000 clones, around 81% of them singletons. Deletions cut 3 bases from V and 6 bases from J, with 11 bases between. The CDR3 loop spans 14 amino acids. Germline CDR1 SEHNR, CDR2 FQNEAQ (reference sequence). The sequenced sample consisted of peripheral blood. This chain joins TRBV7-9 and TRBJ2-2; no reliable D call. This sequence originates from a human donor in a cohort sampled during active COVID-19. The DNA of the CDR3 is TGTGCCAGCAGCTTTGCCCTGGGCGCCGGGGAGCTGTTTTTT. This gives the protein CASSFALGAGELFF.